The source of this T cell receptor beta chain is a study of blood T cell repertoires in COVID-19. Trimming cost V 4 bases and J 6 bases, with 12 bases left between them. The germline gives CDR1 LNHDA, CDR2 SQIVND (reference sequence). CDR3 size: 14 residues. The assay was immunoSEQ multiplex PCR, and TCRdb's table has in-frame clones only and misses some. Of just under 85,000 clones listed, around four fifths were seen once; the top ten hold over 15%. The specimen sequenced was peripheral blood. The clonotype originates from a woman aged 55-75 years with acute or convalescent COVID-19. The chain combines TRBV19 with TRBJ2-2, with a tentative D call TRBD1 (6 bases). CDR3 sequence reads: CASSTSGVPGELFF. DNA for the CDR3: TGTGCCAGTAGTACTTCAGGGGTTCCCGGGGAGCTGTTTTTT. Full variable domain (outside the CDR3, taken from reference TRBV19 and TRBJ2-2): DGGITQSPKYLFRKEGQNVTLSCEQNLNHDAMYWYRQDPGQGLRLIYYSQIVNDFQKGDIAEGYSVSREKKESFPLTVTSAQKNPTAFYLCASSTSGVPGELFFGEGSRLTVL.